A single sample gave rise to the 9 T cell receptor beta chains below, sequenced in a study of identical twins. Using its own MiXCR run on the 5' RACE reads, TCRdb lists one record per CDR3 protein. The sample has 1.5 million to 2 million distinct CDR3 sequences; roughly a third are singletons. Sequencing was carried out using cord blood. Source of these receptors: a newborn girl in good health.

The chain links TRBV29-1 to TRBJ1-5; the D gene is possibly TRBD1 (5 bases). The CDR3 sequence is 15 residues long. Germline values: CDR1 SQVTM, CDR2 ANQGSEA. V lost 4 bases and J 4 bases, leaving 17 bases between the germline ends. The CDR3 region has the DNA TGCAGCGTTGGAGGAGGTTGGGGGGAAAATCAGCCCCAGCATTTT. Protein product: CSVGGGWGENQPQHF.

CDR3: CASSQGVYSSGEPYNEQFF. The CDR3 DNA sequence: TGTGCCAGCAGCCAAGGAGTCTATTCTAGCGGGGAACCTTACAATGAGCAGTTCTTC. This chain joins TRBV3-1 and TRBJ2-1; 9 bases agree with TRBD2. V lost 1 base, J lost 4 bases, and 14 bases stayed unmatched. The germline CDR1 and CDR2 sequences are LGHDT and YNNKEL (reference sequence). The CDR3 is made up of 19 amino acids.

This clonotype was detected only a few times. The gene calls are TRBV27 and TRBJ2-4, with D possibly being TRBD1 or TRBD2 (5 bases each). The germline CDR1 and CDR2 sequences are MNHEY and SMNVEV (reference sequence). The CDR3 runs 12 residues. The V end was cut by 7 bases, the J end by 6 bases, with 10 bases between. Here the CDR3 reads CASTDGGNIQYF. CDR3 in DNA: TGTGCCAGCACCGATGGGGGAAACATTCAGTACTTC.

The V gene is TRBV9, the J gene TRBJ2-7; 9 nucleotides line up with TRBD2. With V trimmed by 0 bases and J by 7 bases, 8 bases remained unmatched. The germline CDR1 and CDR2 sequences are SGDLS and YYNGEE. This CDR3 spans 15 amino acids. The CDR3 reads CASSVVAGVYNEQYF. The CDR3 DNA follows: TGTGCCAGCAGCGTAGTAGCGGGAGTTTACAATGAGCAGTACTTC.

A word on this clonotype: At one boundary the junction diverges from the germline segment, which might be a read error. This chain joins TRBV9 and TRBJ2-3; 10 bases agree with TRBD2. CDR1 and CDR2 from the germline V gene are SGDLS and YYNGEE. CDR3 length: 16 amino acids. The CDR3, as DNA: TGTACCAGCAGGGCCGGCCTAGCGGGGGAAACAGATACGCAGTATTTT. It translates to CTSRAGLAGETDTQYF.

The chain couples TRBV20-1 to TRBJ1-2; TRBD1 aligns across 9 bases. With 4 bases clipped from V and 8 bases from J, the junction kept 8 bases outside the gene matches. CDR1 is DFQATT and CDR2 is SNEGSKA in the germline V gene (reference sequence). The CDR3 runs to 13 residues. For the CDR3, the DNA is TGCAGTGCTACCGCGGGACAGGGTAGGGGCTACACCTTC. The encoded protein is CSATAGQGRGYTF.

The sample holds many counts of this clonotype. The junction does not match germline at one end; this may be a read error. The chain is built from TRBV12-3 or TRBV12-4 and TRBJ2-1; 14 bases are shared with TRBD2. The CDR3 is 17 residues long. The CDR3 DNA is TGCGCCAGCAGCCGGACTAGCGGGGGGAGCTCCTACAATGAGCAGTTCTTC. Its protein product is CASSRTSGGSSYNEQFF.

J is TRBJ1-5 and V is TRBV20-1, with TRBD1 identical over 8 bases. This CDR3 contains 14 residues. Looked up from germline, CDR1 is DFQATT and CDR2 is SNEGSKA (reference sequence). With 3 bases clipped from V and 3 bases from J, the junction kept 4 bases outside the gene matches. CDR3 region: CSASWTGTNQPQHF. The CDR3, as DNA: TGCAGTGCTAGTTGGACAGGGACCAATCAGCCCCAGCATTTT.

This clonotype was observed a handful of times. The rearrangement links TRBV27 to TRBJ2-3; no clear D gene. Germline V gene data show CDR1 as MNHEY and CDR2 as SMNVEV (reference sequence). This CDR3 has 13 residues. The germline V and J ends were trimmed by 1 base and 5 bases, with 7 bases remaining between them. CDR3 residues: CASSLFLVDTQYF. The CDR3 DNA reads as TGTGCCAGCAGTTTATTTTTGGTAGATACGCAGTATTTT.